Given below is one T cell receptor beta chain in context. The target antigen is unknown. An end of the junction differs from the germline gene, which may be a read error. The data were taken from a study of CD8+CD57+ T cells in acquired aplastic anemia. Overall study: Isolated CD4+ and CD8+ cells, once sorted, yielded DNA averaging about 3.1 ug.

Study-wide findings and caveats: Patients and controls had in common 25 to 30 CD8+ CDR3 sequences. Levels of CD8+ Simpson's diversity were not significantly distinct in patients versus controls.

TCR beta VDJ combinations and CDR3 sequences were profiled from genomic DNA. Using its own MiXCR run on the reads, TCRdb lists one record per CDR3 protein. Of around 180,000 distinct CDR3 sequences in the sample, 64% were seen once. The CDR3 covers 13 residues. The germline V gene encodes CDR1 SEHNR and CDR2 FQNEAQ (reference sequence). V and J are TRBV7-9 and TRBJ2-7, with D perhaps TRBD2 (5 bases). The receptor comes from a human donor with severe aplastic anemia or a healthy control (not recorded which). The material sequenced was sorted CD4+, CD8+, or CD8+CD57+ T cells (not recorded which) from PBMCs. CDR3 nucleotides: TGTGCCAGCAGCTCTAGCTCGTTGACCCAAATTCTCTTC. Protein product: CASSSSSLTQILF.